Each of the 18 T cell receptor beta chains below was sequenced from the same sample in a study of T cell repertoires in cytomegalovirus infection. TCRdb redid the calling of the reads with MiXCR, one entry per CDR3 protein. The table shows 300,000 to 400,000 distinct CDR3 sequences, with around 18% occurring only once. Sample: PBMCs. The receptors derive from a human donor in good health (CMV status not recorded). Some clones in this sample may be carry-over from other donors' samples.

This clonotype was counted only a few times. The rearrangement uses TRBV27 and TRBJ2-2; weak D call: TRBD1 (5 bases). Between the trimmed V and J ends, which lost 5 bases and 7 bases, there was a span of 14 bases. This CDR3 spans 14 amino acids. The germline V gene has CDR1 MNHEY and CDR2 SMNVEV (reference sequence). CDR3 coding DNA: TGTGCCAGCAGTCCCCTCCAGGGCGGCGGGGAGCTGTTTTTT. Protein product: CASSPLQGGGELFF.

The chain is built from TRBV29-1 and TRBJ2-2; a weak D match, TRBD1 (5 bases). Between the trimmed V and J ends, which lost 7 bases and 5 bases, there was a span of 11 bases. The V gene's germline CDR1 is SQVTM and CDR2 ANQGSEA. This CDR3 has 12 amino acids. The CDR3: CSAVGATGELFF. The CDR3 region has the DNA TGCAGCGCAGTTGGGGCGACCGGGGAGCTGTTTTTT.

CDR3 nucleotides: TGCAGCGTTGAGGCGATTCTACACCAACGCTCCTACGAGCAGTACTTC. Its protein is CSVEAILHQRSYEQYF. The rearrangement uses TRBV29-1 and TRBJ2-7; no definite D call. The germline V and J ends were trimmed by 3 bases and 0 bases, with 18 bases remaining between them. Looked up from germline, CDR1 is SQVTM and CDR2 is ANQGSEA. The CDR3 consists of 16 residues.

This clonotype was observed a few times. The chain uses TRBV18 and TRBJ1-6; D uncertain. The CDR3 has 15 residues. CDR1 and CDR2 (germline): KGHSH, LQKENI. The V end lost 3 bases, the J end lost 6 bases, and 12 bases lay between the germline ends. The CDR3: CASSPSAALNSPLHF. The CDR3 DNA sequence: TGTGCCAGCTCACCCTCGGCAGCTCTTAATTCACCCCTCCACTTT.

This clonotype has just a few counts. V is TRBV6-1 and J is TRBJ2-5; the D gene is possibly TRBD1 (6 bases). Trimming removed 6 bases from V and 1 base from J, with 12 bases in between. There are 14 residues in the CDR3. Germline lookup yields CDR1 MNHNS and CDR2 SASEGT. Here the CDR3 reads CASRKQGSQETQYF. In DNA form, the CDR3 reads TGTGCCAGCAGAAAACAGGGATCCCAAGAGACCCAGTACTTC.

V is TRBV27 and J is TRBJ1-3; D gene ambiguous. The germline CDR1 and CDR2 sequences are MNHEY and SMNVEV (reference sequence). The CDR3 runs 13 residues. V lost 6 bases and J lost 0, with 6 bases in between. The CDR3 nucleotides are TGTGCCAGCAGATTCACCTCTGGAAACACCATATATTTT. Residues: CASRFTSGNTIYF.

This clonotype was observed many times. The V call is TRBV10-3, the J call TRBJ1-3; D gene ambiguous. Trimming removed 9 bases from V and 0 bases from J, with 15 bases in between. Germline CDR1 is ENHRY and CDR2 is SYGVKD. The CDR3 is 15 amino acids. CDR3 amino acids: CAIRRSTASGNTIYF. Written as DNA, the CDR3 is TGTGCCATTCGACGGAGCACAGCCTCTGGAAACACCATATATTTT.

This clonotype showed up just a few times. The V call is TRBV10-2, the J call TRBJ2-5; D gene uncertain. Germline loops: CDR1 WSHSY, CDR2 SAAADI. This CDR3 spans 12 amino acids. V was shortened by 5 bases and J by 3 bases, with 7 bases between the two germline ends. This CDR3 is CASSMQEETQYF. The DNA of the CDR3 is TGCGCCAGCAGTATGCAAGAAGAGACCCAGTACTTC.

This clonotype was observed a handful of times. The chain joins TRBV4-2 to TRBJ1-5; D uncertain. V was trimmed by 0 bases and J by 11 bases, leaving 8 bases between them. Germline assignment: CDR1 LGHNA and CDR2 YNFKEQ. The CDR3 is made up of 12 amino acids. The CDR3 spells CASSQDRQTQHF. CDR3 sequence (DNA): TGTGCCAGCAGCCAAGATAGACAAACCCAGCATTTT.

In this sample, this clonotype turned up a few times. The chain joins TRBV20-1 to TRBJ1-2; perhaps TRBD1 as D (5 bases). This CDR3 spans 14 amino acids. In germline, CDR1 is DFQATT, CDR2 SNEGSKA (reference sequence). The V gene lost 3 bases and the J gene lost 8 bases, with 19 bases spanning the gap. CDR3 sequence reads: CSASGTGGVRGYTF. In nucleotides, the CDR3 is TGCAGTGCTAGTGGTACCGGGGGGGTACGCGGCTACACCTTC.

V and J are TRBV7-8 and TRBJ1-1; weak D call: TRBD1 (5 bases). The CDR3 contains 13 residues. Per the germline V gene, CDR1 is SGHVS and CDR2 is FQNEAQ. Trimming removed 5 bases at V and 3 bases at J, with 10 bases between. The CDR3 nucleotides are TGTGCCAGCAGCCCGGGACCAGACACTGAAGCTTTCTTT. It translates to CASSPGPDTEAFF.

This clonotype showed up just a few times. V and J are TRBV12-3 or TRBV12-4 and TRBJ2-1; D is undetermined. Deletions cut 6 bases from V and 5 bases from J, with 17 bases between. The CDR3 covers 15 residues. The chain's CDR3 is CASSSRLLPDNEQFF. DNA of the CDR3: TGTGCCAGCAGCTCCCGACTGCTCCCTGACAATGAGCAGTTCTTC.

The rearrangement uses TRBV7-9 and TRBJ1-2; 9 bases align to TRBD1. The CDR3 consists of 15 residues. V lost 4 bases, J lost 6 bases, and 9 bases stayed unmatched. CDR1 and CDR2 (germline): SEHNR, FQNEAQ (reference sequence). This CDR3 reads CASSYRGQRFHGYTF. CDR3 DNA: TGTGCCAGCAGCTACAGGGGGCAACGGTTCCATGGCTACACCTTC.

This clonotype was recorded many times. The chain uses TRBV7-2 and TRBJ2-7, with 10 bases that match TRBD2. Per germline, CDR1 SGHTA and CDR2 FQGNSA. V lost 0 bases, J lost 3 bases, and 2 bases stayed unmatched. There are 15 residues in the CDR3. For the CDR3, the DNA is TGTGCCAGCAGCTTAGCAGGGACTAGCGTCTACGAGCAGTACTTC. Translation: CASSLAGTSVYEQYF.

The table lists this clonotype with a few counts. The chain carries TRBV2 and TRBJ1-1; maybe TRBD1 (6 bases). Germline V gives CDR1 SNHLY, CDR2 FYNNEI. This CDR3 region has 13 residues. V lost 8 bases, J lost 4 bases, and 14 bases lay in between. Here the CDR3 reads CASGVGGRTEAFF. As DNA, the CDR3 is TGTGCCAGCGGGGTTGGGGGGCGCACTGAAGCTTTCTTT. Based on the CDR3 plus reference TRBV2 and TRBJ1-1, the full variable domain is EPEVTQTPSHQVTQMGQEVILRCVPISNHLYFYWYRQILGQKVEFLVSFYNNEISEKSEIFDDQFSVERPDGSNFTLKIRSTKLEDSAMYFCASGVGGRTEAFFGQGTRLTVV.

Ten or more counts support this clonotype. The chain has TRBV12-3 or TRBV12-4 and TRBJ1-5, with TRBD1 matching 11 bases. V gave up 6 bases and J gave up 6 bases; unmatched junction bases: 1. CDR3 length: 13 residues. The CDR3 DNA reads TGTGCCAGCAGGGGACAGGGGGTTCAGCCCCAGCATTTT. Translating gives CASRGQGVQPQHF.

This clonotype was detected a few times. The rearrangement links TRBV4-2 to TRBJ2-1, with 8 bases identical to TRBD2. This CDR3 is built from 17 residues. Per the germline V gene, CDR1 is LGHNA and CDR2 is YNFKEQ. Trimming removed 2 bases from V and 2 bases from J; junction bases left unmatched: 8. CDR3 bases: TGTGCCAGCAGCCAAAAGGTCCTAGCGGGTGCCTACAATGAGCAGTTCTTC. Protein sequence: CASSQKVLAGAYNEQFF.

The chain has TRBV20-1 and TRBJ2-7; 11 nucleotides match TRBD1. V trimming: 6 bases; J trimming: 3 bases; junction bases outside the gene matches: 4. Germline V lookup: CDR1 DFQATT, CDR2 SNEGSKA (reference sequence). There are 13 residues in the CDR3. CDR3 loop: CSAKGTGGYEQYF. In nucleotides, the CDR3 is TGCAGTGCAAAAGGGACAGGGGGCTACGAGCAGTACTTC.